The 5 T cell receptor beta chains below all came from one sample that was sequenced in a study of response to subunit inactivated influenza vaccine. TCRdb fed the RT-PCR reads into MiXCR, producing one record per CDR3 protein. The sample consists of roughly 570,000 distinct CDR3 sequences, approximately 13% of them appearing once. This material consisted of PBMCs from blood, taken 45 days after vaccination. The source is a man in his fifties or sixties who received an inactivated influenza vaccine.

There are many counts of this clonotype. The rearrangement joins TRBV11-2 to TRBJ2-7; TRBD2 might be the D (5 bases). The CDR3 totals 13 residues. V lost 1 base and J lost 4, with 8 bases in between. Germline V gene sequence: CDR1 SGHAT, CDR2 FQNNGV. This CDR3 is CASSLVRGYEQYF. The CDR3 DNA reads TGTGCCAGCAGCTTAGTACGAGGGTACGAGCAGTACTTC.

The chain links TRBV20-1 to TRBJ1-2, with D possibly being TRBD1 (5 bases). Germline assignment: CDR1 DFQATT and CDR2 SNEGSKA (reference sequence). The CDR3 sequence is 12 residues long. V dropped 3 bases and J dropped 5 bases, with 10 bases sitting between them. In DNA, the CDR3 is TGCAGTGCTAGGGAACAGGTGTATGGCTACACCTTC. Residues: CSAREQVYGYTF.

Concerning this clonotype itself: Germline is not matched at one junction end, which may reflect a read error. The chain couples TRBV7-8 to TRBJ2-1, with 11 bases that match TRBD2. The length of the CDR3 is 19 residues. Germline CDR1 SGHVS, CDR2 FQNEAQ. The chain's CDR3 is CASNLNYVLAGVSYNEQFF. For the CDR3, the DNA is TGTGCCAGCAACTTAAACTACGTACTAGCGGGAGTTTCCTACAATGAGCAGTTCTTC.

The chain carries TRBV20-1 and TRBJ1-1, with 8 bases matching TRBD1. The CDR3 loop spans 15 amino acids. Germline values: CDR1 DFQATT, CDR2 SNEGSKA (reference sequence). J gave up 3 bases and V 3 bases, and 9 bases lay outside the gene matches. CDR3 sequence: CSASPGQARDTEAFF. CDR3 DNA sequence: TGCAGTGCTAGCCCGGGACAGGCTAGGGACACTGAAGCTTTCTTT.

This clonotype was seen a handful of times. The gene calls are TRBV5-4 and TRBJ2-7; D is perhaps TRBD1 or TRBD2 (5 bases each). The V end was cut by 1 base, the J end by 5 bases, with 10 bases between. Germline-derived CDR1 and CDR2 are SGHNT and YYREEE (reference sequence). The CDR3 totals 13 residues. The CDR3 is CASSLFLGDEQYF. The CDR3 DNA reads as TGTGCCAGCAGCTTGTTTCTGGGGGACGAGCAGTACTTC. Filled out from reference TRBV5-4 and TRBJ2-7, the complete variable domain reads ETGVTQSPTHLIKTRGQQVTLRCSSQSGHNTVSWYQQALGQGPQFIFQYYREEENGRGNFPPRFSGLQFPNYSSELNVNALELDDSALYLCASSLFLGDEQYFGPGTRLTVT.